A single T cell receptor beta chain is shown here with its context. What it binds is unknown. Profiling relied on immunoSEQ multiplex PCR, and the TCRdb table lists in-frame clones only, not all of them. The data contain around 110,000 clones, roughly 87% of them singletons. This record belongs to a study of T cell responses to AZD1222 COVID-19 vaccine. Study conclusions and caveats: Spike was spanned by vaccine-associated CD4 TCRs, with dominance at 160-218 and 743-854. Increases in Spike-specific TCR breadth and depth were seen after two AZD1222 doses. Variant regions that are unmutated are reportedly the target of nearly half of spike-specific TCRs.

This CDR3 contains 14 residues. Per the germline V gene, CDR1 is SGHNT and CDR2 is YYREEE (reference sequence). The germline V and J ends were trimmed by 1 base and 3 bases, with 11 bases remaining between them. The sequencing used peripheral blood, collected on day 0 of AZD1222 vaccination. The sequence was obtained from an adult in good health. The rearrangement uses TRBV5-4 and TRBJ2-7; D may be TRBD1 (6 bases). CDR3 nucleotides: TGTGCCAGCAGCTTGACAGGGATGGACTACGAGCAGTACTTC. Translating gives CASSLTGMDYEQYF.